This TCR beta chain was recovered during a study of T cell responses to AZD1222 COVID-19 vaccine. Study background: Second doses were pooled across both intervals (about 4 or about 12 weeks). The study's findings and limits: Researchers took repertoire samples only after the peak T cell response had come. Females outnumbered males among donors, who were mostly white British; clonal diversity was possibly underestimated. Baseline testing showed seropositivity in only a handful of AZD1222 recipients.

A remark on this clone: Antigen: not known.

The CDR3 contains 16 residues. CDR1 is SGHTS and CDR2 is YDEGEE in the germline V gene. Trimming took 3 bases from V and 0 from J; bases not matched to a gene: 4. Sequencing used immunoSEQ multiplex PCR; TCRdb keeps in-frame clones, though not all of them. Of about 74,000 clones in the sample, 86% were seen once. The chain has TRBV5-8 and TRBJ2-7, with TRBD1 matching 12 bases. The origin of this receptor is an adult in good health. The specimen comprised peripheral blood, sampled on day 0 of AZD1222 vaccination. As DNA, the CDR3 is TGTGCCAGCAGCTGGGGACAGGGGGCCCGCTCCTACGAGCAGTACTTC. Encoded protein: CASSWGQGARSYEQYF.